The TCR beta chain under discussion was sequenced for a study of shared clonotypes between healthy human individuals. TCRdb keeps only in-frame clones here, not all; method: immunoSEQ multiplex PCR. The sample gives hundreds of thousands of clones, around 96% of which show up once; approximately 0.1% is in the top ten. CDR1 is SQVTM and CDR2 is ANQGSEA in the germline V gene. This CDR3 comprises 12 residues. V lost 3 bases to trimming and J lost 7 bases, with 10 bases between them. Naive CD8 cells were CD45RO-negative, positively selected for CCR7, excluding terminally differentiated effector memory CD45RA+ cells.

Sequenced material: naive CD8+ T cells sorted from blood. This chain connects TRBV29-1 to TRBJ2-1, with TRBD2 as a possible D gene (5 bases). This receptor was taken from a woman aged 25 to 39 in good health. The CDR3 DNA follows: TGCAGCGTTGAGGTCAGACTAAATGAGCAGTTCTTC. Its protein is CSVEVRLNEQFF.